This is a list of T cell receptor beta chains from one sample in a study of vaccination effects on CD4 cells after COVID-19. The assay was immunoSEQ multiplex PCR, and TCRdb's table has in-frame clones only and misses some. The sample lists more than 50,000 clones; roughly 76% were seen once. Their antigen targets remain unknown. Sequenced here: CD4+ T cells from PBMCs cultured with HCoV-OC43 spike peptides, sampled after COVID-19 vaccination. Every receptor here comes from a human donor who received a COVID-19 vaccine. Both conserved end residues are part of each CDR3. The D gene is left open where the match is weak. Rows give clone size only sometimes, using once, few, many, or a class for an expanded clone.

d_call: -
j_call: TRBJ2-2
clone_size: -
v_call: TRBV30
cdr3_aa: CAWSPPRGGFGPGELFF

d_call: -
j_call: TRBJ1-1
clone_size: once
v_call: TRBV7-2
cdr3_aa: CASSLVGILAFF

d_call: -
j_call: TRBJ1-1
clone_size: -
v_call: TRBV19
cdr3_aa: CASIRPGRGNTEAFF

d_call: TRBD1
j_call: TRBJ1-2
clone_size: -
v_call: TRBV4-1
cdr3_aa: CASSQDRTGFGYTF

d_call: TRBD1
j_call: TRBJ1-5
clone_size: -
v_call: TRBV28
cdr3_aa: CASSRNSGTGISNQPQHF

d_call: TRBD2
j_call: TRBJ2-3
clone_size: once
v_call: TRBV10-3
cdr3_aa: CAISGGGAADTQYF

d_call: TRBD1
j_call: TRBJ1-5
clone_size: -
v_call: TRBV19
cdr3_aa: CASTTPGTVNQPQHF

d_call: -
j_call: TRBJ1-4
clone_size: -
v_call: TRBV28
cdr3_aa: CASSTGQNEKLFF

d_call: -
j_call: TRBJ1-5
clone_size: -
v_call: TRBV7-2
cdr3_aa: CASSSQTGHQNQPQHF

d_call: TRBD1
j_call: TRBJ2-1
clone_size: -
v_call: TRBV10-2
cdr3_aa: CASSDSRHRGAYNEQFF

d_call: -
j_call: TRBJ2-3
clone_size: -
v_call: TRBV10-3
cdr3_aa: CAISERGDTQYF

d_call: TRBD1
j_call: TRBJ1-1
clone_size: -
v_call: TRBV28
cdr3_aa: CASSWTGFIEAFF

d_call: TRBD1
j_call: TRBJ2-3
clone_size: -
v_call: TRBV5-6
cdr3_aa: CASSRQGAWRDTQYF

d_call: -
j_call: TRBJ1-1
clone_size: -
v_call: TRBV12-3/TRBV12-4
cdr3_aa: CASSLDQGSEAFF

d_call: TRBD1
j_call: TRBJ2-5
clone_size: -
v_call: TRBV29-1
cdr3_aa: CSVDSNRGRRQETQYF

d_call: -
j_call: TRBJ1-4
clone_size: -
v_call: TRBV18
cdr3_aa: CASSQNIGGLEKLFF

d_call: -
j_call: TRBJ1-5
clone_size: -
v_call: TRBV6-5
cdr3_aa: CASSYSELSKPQHF

d_call: -
j_call: TRBJ1-3
clone_size: -
v_call: TRBV5-4
cdr3_aa: CASSTKKGDPNNTIYF

d_call: -
j_call: TRBJ1-3
clone_size: once
v_call: TRBV10-3
cdr3_aa: CAISEQGAGNTIYF

d_call: TRBD2
j_call: TRBJ2-1
clone_size: -
v_call: TRBV5-1
cdr3_aa: CASSSGLAGGFNYNEQFF

d_call: TRBD1
j_call: TRBJ1-6
clone_size: -
v_call: TRBV4-2
cdr3_aa: CASRGDRGTRNSPLHF

d_call: -
j_call: TRBJ1-2
clone_size: -
v_call: TRBV10-1
cdr3_aa: CASMGGGRSNYGYTF

d_call: -
j_call: TRBJ2-1
clone_size: many
v_call: TRBV10-2
cdr3_aa: CASSEPRPQTQQFF

d_call: TRBD1
j_call: TRBJ2-5
clone_size: -
v_call: TRBV19
cdr3_aa: CASSQRQGQETQYF

d_call: -
j_call: TRBJ1-5
clone_size: -
v_call: TRBV28
cdr3_aa: CASSERDGGSNQPQHF

d_call: -
j_call: TRBJ1-1
clone_size: -
v_call: TRBV19
cdr3_aa: CASSRGRGDTEAFF

d_call: -
j_call: TRBJ1-2
clone_size: -
v_call: TRBV7-2
cdr3_aa: CASSPPGIYGYTF

d_call: TRBD1
j_call: TRBJ2-3
clone_size: -
v_call: TRBV5-3
cdr3_aa: CARTRNWTGRTDTQYF

d_call: -
j_call: TRBJ2-2
clone_size: few
v_call: TRBV5-1
cdr3_aa: CASSRPPTGELFF

d_call: -
j_call: TRBJ1-1
clone_size: -
v_call: TRBV19
cdr3_aa: CASSMLRTGVAFF

d_call: -
j_call: TRBJ1-2
clone_size: once
v_call: TRBV2
cdr3_aa: CASRWTEGFHGYTF

d_call: TRBD2
j_call: TRBJ2-1
clone_size: -
v_call: TRBV5-4
cdr3_aa: CASSPIAGGYNEQFF

d_call: -
j_call: TRBJ1-2
clone_size: -
v_call: TRBV5-6
cdr3_aa: CASSLAPGGYTF

d_call: -
j_call: TRBJ2-1
clone_size: -
v_call: TRBV5-8
cdr3_aa: CASPIFWGSEVNEQFF

d_call: TRBD2
j_call: TRBJ2-5
clone_size: -
v_call: TRBV6-2/TRBV6-3
cdr3_aa: CASNPGTSPETQYF

d_call: -
j_call: TRBJ2-3
clone_size: -
v_call: TRBV5-1
cdr3_aa: CASSLVQDTQYF

d_call: -
j_call: TRBJ1-5
clone_size: -
v_call: TRBV6-1
cdr3_aa: CASSEAGGLIYQPQHF

d_call: -
j_call: TRBJ1-1
clone_size: -
v_call: TRBV4-3
cdr3_aa: CASSQIMNTEAFF

d_call: -
j_call: TRBJ1-2
clone_size: -
v_call: TRBV29-1
cdr3_aa: CSGGDGFYGYTF

d_call: TRBD1
j_call: TRBJ1-1
clone_size: -
v_call: TRBV7-8
cdr3_aa: CASSFRDRVLSEAFF

d_call: -
j_call: TRBJ2-2
clone_size: few
v_call: TRBV6-5
cdr3_aa: CASSWTENTGELFF

d_call: -
j_call: TRBJ1-2
clone_size: -
v_call: TRBV30
cdr3_aa: CAWSVLRQRTSSLNGYTF

d_call: -
j_call: TRBJ2-3
clone_size: -
v_call: TRBV6-2/TRBV6-3
cdr3_aa: CASSYAVLTDTQYF

d_call: -
j_call: TRBJ2-5
clone_size: -
v_call: TRBV9
cdr3_aa: CASSVSGHEETQYF

d_call: -
j_call: TRBJ1-4
clone_size: -
v_call: TRBV7-2
cdr3_aa: CASSKLRGEKLFF

d_call: TRBD1
j_call: TRBJ1-2
clone_size: once
v_call: TRBV6-5
cdr3_aa: CASSSGGLDYGYTF

d_call: -
j_call: TRBJ2-3
clone_size: -
v_call: TRBV9
cdr3_aa: CASSAGPYSTDTQYF

d_call: TRBD2
j_call: TRBJ2-5
clone_size: -
v_call: TRBV5-1
cdr3_aa: CASSFGGGATETQYF